This T cell receptor (beta chain) was captured by sequencing in a study of T cells in localized non-small cell lung cancer. Note on this clone: Its antigen is not identified.

This table comes from immunoSEQ multiplex PCR, and its TCRdb copy is limited to in-frame clones, with some not included. The sample has tens of thousands of clones, around 90% seen once. Study results and caveats: Prolonged overall survival went with higher T cell density in the blood. Sequencing was limited to one tumor region, leaving the possibility of heterogeneity open. Adjacent lung held a median roughly 50 of the top 100 tumor clones. Uninvolved adjacent lung had more T cell clonality than any other tissue, topping tumor.

The sample consisted of peripheral blood, taken before any cancer treatment. The TCR comes from a woman aged 40 to 75 with stage I lung adenocarcinoma.

In DNA, the CDR3 is TGTGCCAGCAGTCTGGTGACAGGGCTCCGTGGCTACACCTTC. This gives the protein CASSLVTGLRGYTF. The V call is TRBV28, the J call TRBJ1-2; 7 bases line up with TRBD1. V shed 5 bases, J shed 7 bases, and the junction held 10 bases outside the gene matches. Germline V gives CDR1 MDHEN, CDR2 SYDVKM. The CDR3 is 14 residues long.